The clone carrying this TCR beta chain came up a few times. The antigen is undetermined. Unique molecular identifiers were present on the cDNA, which also gained a universal primer site by template switching. TCRdb itself ran the 5' RACE reads through MiXCR, one entry per CDR3 protein. Of around 250,000 distinct CDR3 sequences in the sample, 6.5% are singletons; the top ten hold 14% to 15%. V lost 5 bases and J lost 2; bases outside the gene matches: 8. This CDR3 region has 15 residues. Germline values: CDR1 SEHNR, CDR2 FQNEAQ (reference sequence). This sample was taken from a study of identical twins. Whole-study results and caveats: Out-of-frame alpha sequences common to twins exhibited an excess of low generation probability. It was possible that invariant MAIT and iNKT cells partly confounded the zero-insertion analyses.

These data are also associated with another study on T cells expressing NK-cell markers. Turning to that study: These clonotypes, the leaders elsewhere, also led the CD3+CD56-NKG2C+ fraction in a handful of donors.

The specimen was CD8+ T cells sorted from blood. The sequence was collected from a woman under 30 in good health. The genes are TRBV7-9 and TRBJ1-1, with 7 bases fitting TRBD1. CDR3 amino acids: CASSPWTGSNTEAFF. The CDR3 DNA reads as TGTGCCAGCAGCCCCTGGACAGGCTCTAACACTGAAGCTTTCTTT.